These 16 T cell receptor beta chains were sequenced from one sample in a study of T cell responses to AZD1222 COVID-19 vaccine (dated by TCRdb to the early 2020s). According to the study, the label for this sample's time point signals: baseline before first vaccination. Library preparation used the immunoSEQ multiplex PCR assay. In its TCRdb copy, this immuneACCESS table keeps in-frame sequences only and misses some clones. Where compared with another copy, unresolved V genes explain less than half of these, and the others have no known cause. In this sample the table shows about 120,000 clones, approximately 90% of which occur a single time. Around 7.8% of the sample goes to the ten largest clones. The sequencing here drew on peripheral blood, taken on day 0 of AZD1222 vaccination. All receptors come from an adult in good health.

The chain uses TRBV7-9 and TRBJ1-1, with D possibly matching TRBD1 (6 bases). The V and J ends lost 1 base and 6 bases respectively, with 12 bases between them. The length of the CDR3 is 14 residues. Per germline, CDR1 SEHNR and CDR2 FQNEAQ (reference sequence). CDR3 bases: TGTGCCAGCAGCTTAGTTAAGGGGGTGGCTGAAGCTTTCTTT. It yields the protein CASSLVKGVAEAFF. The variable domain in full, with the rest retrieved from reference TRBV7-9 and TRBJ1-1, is DTGVSQNPRHKITKRGQNVTFRCDPISEHNRLYWYRQTLGQGPEFLTYFQNEAQLEKSRLLSDRFSAERPKGSFSTLEIQRTEQGDSAMYLCASSLVKGVAEAFFGQGTRLTVV.

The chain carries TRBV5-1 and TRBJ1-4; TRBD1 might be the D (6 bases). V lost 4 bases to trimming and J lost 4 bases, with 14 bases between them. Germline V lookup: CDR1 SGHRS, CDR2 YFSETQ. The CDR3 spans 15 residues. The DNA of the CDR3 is TGCGCCAGCAGCCCCTGGGGACAAGTTAATGAAAAACTGTTTTTT. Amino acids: CASSPWGQVNEKLFF.

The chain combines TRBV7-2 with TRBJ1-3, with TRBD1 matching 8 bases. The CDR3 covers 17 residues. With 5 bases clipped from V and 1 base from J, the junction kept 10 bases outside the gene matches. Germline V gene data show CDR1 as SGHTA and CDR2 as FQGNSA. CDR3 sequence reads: CASSPGQVLSSGNTIYF. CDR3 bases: TGTGCCAGCAGCCCGGGACAGGTTCTTTCATCTGGAAACACCATATATTTT. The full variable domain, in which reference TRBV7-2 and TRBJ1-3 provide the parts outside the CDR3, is GAGVSQSPSNKVTEKGKDVELRCDPISGHTALYWYRQSLGQGLEFLIYFQGNSAPDKSGLPSDRFSAERTGGSVSTLTIQRTQQEDSAVYLCASSPGQVLSSGNTIYFGEGSWLTVV.

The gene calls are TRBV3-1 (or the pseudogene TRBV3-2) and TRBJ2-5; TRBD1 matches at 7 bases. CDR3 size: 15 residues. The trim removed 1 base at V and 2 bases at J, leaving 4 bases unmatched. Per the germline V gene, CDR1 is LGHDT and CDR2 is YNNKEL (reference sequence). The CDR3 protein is CASSQAQDRQETQYF. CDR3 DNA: TGTGCCAGCAGCCAAGCCCAGGACAGGCAAGAGACCCAGTACTTC.

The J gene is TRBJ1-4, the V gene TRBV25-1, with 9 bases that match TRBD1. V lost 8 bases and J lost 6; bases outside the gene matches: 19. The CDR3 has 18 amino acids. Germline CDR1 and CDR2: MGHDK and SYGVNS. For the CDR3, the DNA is TGTGCCAGCTCTCAAATGAAGGAGAACAGGGGGCGCTATGAAAAACTGTTTTTT. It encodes CASSQMKENRGRYEKLFF.

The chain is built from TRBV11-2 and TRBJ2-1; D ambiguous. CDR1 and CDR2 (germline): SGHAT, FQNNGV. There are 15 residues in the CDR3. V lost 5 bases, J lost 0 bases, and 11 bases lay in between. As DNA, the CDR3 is TGTGCCAGCAGCCCGCGTTACAGCTCCTACAATGAGCAGTTCTTC. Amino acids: CASSPRYSSYNEQFF.

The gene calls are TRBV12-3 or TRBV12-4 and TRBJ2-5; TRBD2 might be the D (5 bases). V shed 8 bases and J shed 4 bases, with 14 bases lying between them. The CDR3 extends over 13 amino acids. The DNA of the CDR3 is TGTGCCAGCGGTCAGCGAGAGGGAGAGACCCAGTACTTC. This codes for CASGQREGETQYF.

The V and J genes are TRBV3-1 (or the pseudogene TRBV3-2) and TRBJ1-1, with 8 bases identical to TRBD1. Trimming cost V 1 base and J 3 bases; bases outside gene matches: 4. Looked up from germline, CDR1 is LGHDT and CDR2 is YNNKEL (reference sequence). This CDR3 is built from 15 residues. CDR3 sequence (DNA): TGTGCCAGCAGCCAAGCCGGGACAGGACACACTGAAGCTTTCTTT. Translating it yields CASSQAGTGHTEAFF.

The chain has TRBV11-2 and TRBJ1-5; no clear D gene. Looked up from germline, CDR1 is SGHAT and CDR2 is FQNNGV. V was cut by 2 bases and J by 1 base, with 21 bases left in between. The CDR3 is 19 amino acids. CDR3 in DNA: TGTGCCAGCAGCTTAAGAGGTTCGGTGGGGTCCACGAGCAATCAGCCCCAGCATTTT. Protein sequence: CASSLRGSVGSTSNQPQHF.

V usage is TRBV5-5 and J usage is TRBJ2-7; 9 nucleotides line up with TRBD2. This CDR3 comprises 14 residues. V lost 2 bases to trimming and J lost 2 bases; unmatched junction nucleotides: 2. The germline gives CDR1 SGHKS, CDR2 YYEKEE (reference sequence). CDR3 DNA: TGTGCCAGCAGCTTTAGCGGGAGTCCCTACGAGCAGTACTTC. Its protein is CASSFSGSPYEQYF.

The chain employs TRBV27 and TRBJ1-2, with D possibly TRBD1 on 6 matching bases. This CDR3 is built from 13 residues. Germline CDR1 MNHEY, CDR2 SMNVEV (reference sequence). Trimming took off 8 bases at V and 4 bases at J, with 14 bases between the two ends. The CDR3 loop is CASSFDRTYGYTF. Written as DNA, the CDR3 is TGTGCCAGCTCATTCGACAGGACCTATGGCTACACCTTC.

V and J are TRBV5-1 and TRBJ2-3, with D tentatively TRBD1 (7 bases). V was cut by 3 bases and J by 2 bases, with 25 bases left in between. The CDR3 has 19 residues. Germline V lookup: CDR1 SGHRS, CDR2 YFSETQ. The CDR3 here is CASSSTTSLQGRSTDTQYF. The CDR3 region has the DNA TGCGCCAGCAGCTCGACCACCAGCCTACAGGGGAGGTCCACAGATACGCAGTATTTT.

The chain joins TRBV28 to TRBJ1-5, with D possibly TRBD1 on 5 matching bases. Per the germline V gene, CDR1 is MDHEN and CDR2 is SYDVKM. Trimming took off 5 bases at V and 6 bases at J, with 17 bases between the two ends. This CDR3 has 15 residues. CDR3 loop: CASSPPGGKVQPQHF. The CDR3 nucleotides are TGTGCCAGCAGTCCCCCCGGGGGTAAGGTTCAGCCCCAGCATTTT.

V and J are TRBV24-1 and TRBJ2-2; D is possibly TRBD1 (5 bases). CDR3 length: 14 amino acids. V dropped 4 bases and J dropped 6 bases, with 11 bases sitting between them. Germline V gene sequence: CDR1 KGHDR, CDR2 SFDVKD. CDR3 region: CATSEPRVAGELFF. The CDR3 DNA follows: TGTGCCACCAGTGAGCCCAGGGTGGCCGGGGAGCTGTTTTTT.

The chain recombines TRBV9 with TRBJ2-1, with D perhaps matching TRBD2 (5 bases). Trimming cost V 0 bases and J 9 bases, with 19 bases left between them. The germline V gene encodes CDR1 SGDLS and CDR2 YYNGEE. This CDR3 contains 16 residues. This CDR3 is CASSVDTRVGRSEQFF. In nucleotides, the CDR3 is TGTGCCAGCAGCGTAGATACTAGGGTAGGTAGAAGTGAGCAGTTCTTC.

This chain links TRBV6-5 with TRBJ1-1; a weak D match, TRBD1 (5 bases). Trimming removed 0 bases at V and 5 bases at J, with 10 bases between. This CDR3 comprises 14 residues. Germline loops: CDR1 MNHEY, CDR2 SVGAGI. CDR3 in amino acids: CASSYSRWGTEAFF. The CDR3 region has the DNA TGTGCCAGCAGTTACTCGCGGTGGGGGACTGAAGCTTTCTTT.